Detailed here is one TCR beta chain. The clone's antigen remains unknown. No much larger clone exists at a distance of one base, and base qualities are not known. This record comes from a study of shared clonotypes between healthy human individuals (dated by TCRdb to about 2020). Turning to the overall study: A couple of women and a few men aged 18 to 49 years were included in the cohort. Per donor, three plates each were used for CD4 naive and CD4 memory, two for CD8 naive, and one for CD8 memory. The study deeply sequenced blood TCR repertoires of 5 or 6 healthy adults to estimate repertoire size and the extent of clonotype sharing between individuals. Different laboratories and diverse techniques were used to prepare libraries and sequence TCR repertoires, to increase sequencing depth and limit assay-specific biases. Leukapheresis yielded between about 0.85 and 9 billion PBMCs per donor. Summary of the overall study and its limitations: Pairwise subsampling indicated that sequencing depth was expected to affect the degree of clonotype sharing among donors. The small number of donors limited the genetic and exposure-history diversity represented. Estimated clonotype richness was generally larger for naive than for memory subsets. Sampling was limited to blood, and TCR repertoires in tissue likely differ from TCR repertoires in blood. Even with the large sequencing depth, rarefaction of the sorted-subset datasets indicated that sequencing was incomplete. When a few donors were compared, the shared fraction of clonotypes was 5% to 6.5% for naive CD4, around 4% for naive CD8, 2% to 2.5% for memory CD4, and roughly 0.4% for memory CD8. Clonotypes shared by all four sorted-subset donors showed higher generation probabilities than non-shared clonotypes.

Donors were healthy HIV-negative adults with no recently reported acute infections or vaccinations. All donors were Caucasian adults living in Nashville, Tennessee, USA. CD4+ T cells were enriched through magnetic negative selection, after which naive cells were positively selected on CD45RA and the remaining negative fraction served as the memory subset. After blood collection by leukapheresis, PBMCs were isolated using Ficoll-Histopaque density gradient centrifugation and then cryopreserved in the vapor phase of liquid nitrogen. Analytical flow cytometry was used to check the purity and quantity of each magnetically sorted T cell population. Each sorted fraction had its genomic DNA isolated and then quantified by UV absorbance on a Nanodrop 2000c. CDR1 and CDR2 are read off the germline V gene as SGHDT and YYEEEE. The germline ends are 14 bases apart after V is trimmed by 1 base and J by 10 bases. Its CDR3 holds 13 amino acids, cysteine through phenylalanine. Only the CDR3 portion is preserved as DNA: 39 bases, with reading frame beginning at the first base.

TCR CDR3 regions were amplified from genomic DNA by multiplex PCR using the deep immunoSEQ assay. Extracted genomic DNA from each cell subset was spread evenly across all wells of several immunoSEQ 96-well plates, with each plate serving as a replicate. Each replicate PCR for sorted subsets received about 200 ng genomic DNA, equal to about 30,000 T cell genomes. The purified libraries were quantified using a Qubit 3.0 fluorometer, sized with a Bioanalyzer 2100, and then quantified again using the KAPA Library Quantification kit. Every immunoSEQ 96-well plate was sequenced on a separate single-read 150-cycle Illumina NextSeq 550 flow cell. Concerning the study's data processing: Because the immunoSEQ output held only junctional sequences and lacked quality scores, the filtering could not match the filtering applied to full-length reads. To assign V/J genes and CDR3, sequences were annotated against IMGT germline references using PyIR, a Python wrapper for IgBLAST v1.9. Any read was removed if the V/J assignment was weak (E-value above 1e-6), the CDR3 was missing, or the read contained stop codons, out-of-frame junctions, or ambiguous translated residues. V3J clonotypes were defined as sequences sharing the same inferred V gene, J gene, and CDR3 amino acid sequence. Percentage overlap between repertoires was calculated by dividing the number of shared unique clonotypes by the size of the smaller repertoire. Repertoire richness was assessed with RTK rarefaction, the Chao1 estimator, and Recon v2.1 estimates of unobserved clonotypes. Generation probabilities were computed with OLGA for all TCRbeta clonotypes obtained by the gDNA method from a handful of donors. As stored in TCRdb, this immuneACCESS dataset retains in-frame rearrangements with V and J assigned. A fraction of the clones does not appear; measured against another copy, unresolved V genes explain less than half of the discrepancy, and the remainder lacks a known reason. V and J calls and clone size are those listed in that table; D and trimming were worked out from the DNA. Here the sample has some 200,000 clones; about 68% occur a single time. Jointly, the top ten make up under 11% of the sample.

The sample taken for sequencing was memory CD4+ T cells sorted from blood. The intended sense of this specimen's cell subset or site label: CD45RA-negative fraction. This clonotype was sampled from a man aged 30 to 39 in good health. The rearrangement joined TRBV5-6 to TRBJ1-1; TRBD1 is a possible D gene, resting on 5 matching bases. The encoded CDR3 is CASSLPQGFGAFF. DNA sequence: TGTGCCAGCAGCTTGCCCCAGGGTTTCGGAGCTTTCTTT.